This T cell receptor (beta chain) originates from a study of cytomegalovirus exposure and HLA in healthy donors. PCR used 60 Vbeta primers and 13 Jbeta primers. The method was immunoSEQ multiplex PCR; TCRdb's version includes in-frame clones alone and lacks a portion of them. The sample consists of roughly 110,000 clones, about 80% of them appearing once. This clone was counted once. Germline assignment: CDR1 SGHNT and CDR2 YYREEE (reference sequence). V dropped 1 base and J dropped 5; count of bases not matched to a gene: 6. The CDR3 consists of 14 residues. Sequenced material: PBMCs. This TCR came from a man in his thirties or forties in good health and CMV-seronegative. The V gene is TRBV5-4, the J gene TRBJ2-7; 7 nucleotides line up with TRBD1. The CDR3 loop is CASSLRTGPHEQYF. The CDR3 DNA reads TGTGCCAGCAGCTTGAGGACAGGCCCCCACGAGCAGTACTTC.